This T cell receptor beta chain emerged from a study of T cells after yellow fever vaccination. Broader study findings: Post-booster repertoires again held most primary-vaccination clones (about 96% CD4, around 90% CD8).

The germline V gene encodes CDR1 MNHEY and CDR2 SVGAGI. There are 13 residues in the CDR3. The V end lost 7 bases, the J end lost 0 bases, and 7 bases lay between the germline ends. Many counts were recorded for this clonotype. The antigen remains undetermined. Template-switching 5'RACE yielded the TCR cDNA; a universal primer site and UMIs were added in the process. TCRdb redid the calling of the 5' RACE reads with MiXCR, one entry per CDR3 protein. The sample lists almost 30,000 distinct CDR3 sequences; 5% were seen once. This chain connects TRBV6-5 to TRBJ1-5; D gene uncertain. The sequence was collected from a young man who received the YFV17D yellow fever vaccine. The input for sequencing was CD8+ T cells sorted from PBMCs, taken 10 days after the yellow fever booster vaccination. Written as DNA, the CDR3 is TGTGCCAGCAAACCCGCTAGCAATCAGCCCCAGCATTTT. It specifies CASKPASNQPQHF.